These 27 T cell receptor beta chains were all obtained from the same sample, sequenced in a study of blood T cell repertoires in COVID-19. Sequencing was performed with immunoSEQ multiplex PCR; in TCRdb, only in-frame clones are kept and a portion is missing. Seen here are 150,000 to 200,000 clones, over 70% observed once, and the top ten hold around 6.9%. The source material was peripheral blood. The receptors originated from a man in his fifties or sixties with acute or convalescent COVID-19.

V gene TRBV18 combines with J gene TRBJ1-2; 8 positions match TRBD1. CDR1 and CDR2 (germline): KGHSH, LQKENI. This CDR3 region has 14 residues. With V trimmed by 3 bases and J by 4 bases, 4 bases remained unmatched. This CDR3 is CASSPPTGGYGYTF. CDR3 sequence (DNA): TGTGCCAGCTCACCGCCTACAGGGGGCTATGGCTACACCTTC.

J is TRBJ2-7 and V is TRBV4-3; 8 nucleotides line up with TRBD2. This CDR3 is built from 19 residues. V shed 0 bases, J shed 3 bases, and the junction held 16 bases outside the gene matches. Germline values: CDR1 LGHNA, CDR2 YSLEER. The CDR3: CASSQDPPLPGGIHYEQYF. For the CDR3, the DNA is TGCGCCAGCAGCCAAGATCCCCCTCTCCCGGGGGGGATTCACTACGAGCAGTACTTC.

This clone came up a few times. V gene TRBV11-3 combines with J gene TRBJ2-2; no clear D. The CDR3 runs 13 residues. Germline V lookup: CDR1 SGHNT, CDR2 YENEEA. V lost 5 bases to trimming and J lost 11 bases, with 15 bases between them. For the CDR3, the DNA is TGTGCCAGCAGCCAGGTGGGCGCCGTCGAGCTGTTTTTT. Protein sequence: CASSQVGAVELFF. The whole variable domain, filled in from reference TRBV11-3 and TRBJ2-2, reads EAGVVQSPRYKIIEKKQPVAFWCNPISGHNTLYWYLQNLGQGPELLIRYENEEAVDDSQLPKDRFSAERLKGVDSTLKIQPAELGDSAVYLCASSQVGAVELFFGEGSRLTVL.

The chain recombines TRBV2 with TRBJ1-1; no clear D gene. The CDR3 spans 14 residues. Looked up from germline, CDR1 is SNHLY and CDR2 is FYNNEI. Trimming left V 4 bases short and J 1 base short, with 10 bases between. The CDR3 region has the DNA TGTGCCAGCAGTGTGGCCAGGTGGAACACTGAAGCTTTCTTT. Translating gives CASSVARWNTEAFF.

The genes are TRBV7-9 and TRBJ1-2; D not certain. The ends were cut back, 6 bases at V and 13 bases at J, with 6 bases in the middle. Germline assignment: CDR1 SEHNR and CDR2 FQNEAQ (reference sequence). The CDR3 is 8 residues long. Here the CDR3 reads CASSSSTF. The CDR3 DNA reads TGTGCCAGCAGTTCCAGCACCTTC.

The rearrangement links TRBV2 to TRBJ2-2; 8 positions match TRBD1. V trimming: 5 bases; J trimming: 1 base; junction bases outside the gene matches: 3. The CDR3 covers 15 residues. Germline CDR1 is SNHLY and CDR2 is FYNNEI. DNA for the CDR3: TGTGCCAGCAGTCGGACAGGGATGAACACCGGGGAGCTGTTTTTT. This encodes CASSRTGMNTGELFF.

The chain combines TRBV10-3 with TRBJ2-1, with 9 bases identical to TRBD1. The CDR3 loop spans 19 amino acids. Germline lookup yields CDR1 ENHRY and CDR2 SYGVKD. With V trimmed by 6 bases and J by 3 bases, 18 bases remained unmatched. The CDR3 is CAIRPGTGISGEIYNEQFF. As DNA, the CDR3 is TGTGCCATCAGGCCCGGGACAGGGATATCCGGGGAGATCTACAATGAGCAGTTCTTC.

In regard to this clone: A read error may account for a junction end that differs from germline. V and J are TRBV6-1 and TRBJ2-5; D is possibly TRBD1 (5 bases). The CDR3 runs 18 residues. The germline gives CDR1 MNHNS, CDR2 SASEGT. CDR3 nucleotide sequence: TGTGCCAGCAGTGAAGCGTCAGGGTGGGCGGCCCAAGTGTATACCCCGTACTTC. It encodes CASSEASGWAAQVYTPYF.

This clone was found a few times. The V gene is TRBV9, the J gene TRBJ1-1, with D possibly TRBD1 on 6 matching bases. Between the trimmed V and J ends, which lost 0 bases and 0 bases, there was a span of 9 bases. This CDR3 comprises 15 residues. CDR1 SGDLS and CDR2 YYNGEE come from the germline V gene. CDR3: CASSVAGDMNTEAFF. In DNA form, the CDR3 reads TGTGCCAGCAGCGTAGCTGGGGACATGAACACTGAAGCTTTCTTT.

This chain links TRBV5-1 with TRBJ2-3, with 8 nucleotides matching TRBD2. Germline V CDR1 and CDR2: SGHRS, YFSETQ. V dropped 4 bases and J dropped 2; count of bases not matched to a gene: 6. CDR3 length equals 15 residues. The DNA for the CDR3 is TGCGCCAGCAGCACAAGCGGGGGCCTCACAGATACGCAGTATTTT. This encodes CASSTSGGLTDTQYF.

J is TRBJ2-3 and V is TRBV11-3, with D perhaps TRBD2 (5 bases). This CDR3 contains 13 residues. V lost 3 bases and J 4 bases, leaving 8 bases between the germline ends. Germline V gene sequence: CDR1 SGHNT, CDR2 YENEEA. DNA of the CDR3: TGTGCCAGCAGCTTCACTAGTGCAGATACGCAGTATTTT. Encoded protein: CASSFTSADTQYF.

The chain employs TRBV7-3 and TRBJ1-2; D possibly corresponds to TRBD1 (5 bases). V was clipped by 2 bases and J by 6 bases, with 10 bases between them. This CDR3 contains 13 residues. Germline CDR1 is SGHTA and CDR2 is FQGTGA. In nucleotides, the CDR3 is TGTGCCAGCAGCTTAGGGGGGTTCGATGGCTACACCTTC. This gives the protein CASSLGGFDGYTF.

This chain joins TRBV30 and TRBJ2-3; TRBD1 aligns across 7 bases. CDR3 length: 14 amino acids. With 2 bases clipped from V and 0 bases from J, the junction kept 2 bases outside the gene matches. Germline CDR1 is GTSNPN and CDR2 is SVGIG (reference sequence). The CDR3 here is CAWSPGQSTDTQYF. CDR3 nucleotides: TGTGCCTGGAGTCCGGGACAGAGCACAGATACGCAGTATTTT. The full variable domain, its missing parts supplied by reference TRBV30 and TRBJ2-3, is SQTIHQWPATLVQPVGSPLSLECTVEGTSNPNLYWYRQAAGRGLQLLFYSVGIGQISSEVPQNLSASRPQDRQFILSSKKLLLSDSGFYLCAWSPGQSTDTQYFGPGTRLTVL.

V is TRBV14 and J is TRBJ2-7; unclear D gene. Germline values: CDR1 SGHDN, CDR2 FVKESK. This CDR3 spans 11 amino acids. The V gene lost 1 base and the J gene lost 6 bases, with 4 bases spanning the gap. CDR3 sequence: CASSQVREQYF. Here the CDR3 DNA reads TGTGCCAGCAGCCAAGTTCGCGAGCAGTACTTC.

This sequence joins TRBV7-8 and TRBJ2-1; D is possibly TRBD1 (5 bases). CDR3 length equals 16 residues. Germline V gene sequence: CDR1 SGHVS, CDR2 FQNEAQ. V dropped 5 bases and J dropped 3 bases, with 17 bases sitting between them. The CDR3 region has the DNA TGTGCCAGCAGCGTTGGACACTTGTATTACTACAATGAGCAGTTCTTC. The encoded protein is CASSVGHLYYYNEQFF.

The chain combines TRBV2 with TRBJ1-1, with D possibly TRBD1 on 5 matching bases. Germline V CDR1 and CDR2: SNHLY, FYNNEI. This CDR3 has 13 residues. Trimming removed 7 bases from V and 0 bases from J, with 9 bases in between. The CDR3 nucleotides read TGTGCCAGCACCGGGGGGATGAACACTGAAGCTTTCTTT. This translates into CASTGGMNTEAFF.

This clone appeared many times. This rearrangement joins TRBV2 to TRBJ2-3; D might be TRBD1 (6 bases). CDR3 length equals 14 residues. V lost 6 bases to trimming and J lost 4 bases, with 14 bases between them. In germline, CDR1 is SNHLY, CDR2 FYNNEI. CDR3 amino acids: CASSDDRIPDTQYF. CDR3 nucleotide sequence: TGTGCCAGCAGCGACGACAGGATCCCAGATACGCAGTATTTT.

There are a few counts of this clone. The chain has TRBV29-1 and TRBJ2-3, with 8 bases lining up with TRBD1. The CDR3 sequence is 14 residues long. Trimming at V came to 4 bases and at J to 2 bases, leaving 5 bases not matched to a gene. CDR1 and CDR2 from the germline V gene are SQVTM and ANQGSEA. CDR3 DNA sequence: TGCAGCGTTGTACGGGACAGGACCACAGATACGCAGTATTTT. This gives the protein CSVVRDRTTDTQYF.

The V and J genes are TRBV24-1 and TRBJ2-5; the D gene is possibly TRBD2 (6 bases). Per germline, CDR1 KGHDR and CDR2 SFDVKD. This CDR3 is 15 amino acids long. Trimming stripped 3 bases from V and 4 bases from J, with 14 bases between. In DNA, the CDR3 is TGTGCCACCAGTGATAATAGCGGTTGGGGAGAGACCCAGTACTTC. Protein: CATSDNSGWGETQYF.

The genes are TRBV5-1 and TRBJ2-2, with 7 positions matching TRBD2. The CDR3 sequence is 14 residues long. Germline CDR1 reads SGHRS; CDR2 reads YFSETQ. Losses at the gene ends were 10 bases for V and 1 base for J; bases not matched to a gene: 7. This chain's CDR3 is CAGRVAGNTGELFF. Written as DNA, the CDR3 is TGCGCCGGACGAGTAGCGGGGAACACCGGGGAGCTGTTTTTT.

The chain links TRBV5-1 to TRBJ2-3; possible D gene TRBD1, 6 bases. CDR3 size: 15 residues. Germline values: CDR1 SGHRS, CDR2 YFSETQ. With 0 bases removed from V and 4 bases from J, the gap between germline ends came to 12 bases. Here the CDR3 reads CASSLGGGSPDTQYF. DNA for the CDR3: TGCGCCAGCAGCTTGGGAGGGGGTAGTCCAGATACGCAGTATTTT.

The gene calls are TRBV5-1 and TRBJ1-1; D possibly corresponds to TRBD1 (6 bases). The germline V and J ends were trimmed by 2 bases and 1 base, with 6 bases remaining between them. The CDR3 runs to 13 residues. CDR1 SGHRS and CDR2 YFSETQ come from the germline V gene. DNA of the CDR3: TGCGCCAGCAGCTTACAGGGGAACACTGAAGCTTTCTTT. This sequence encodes CASSLQGNTEAFF.

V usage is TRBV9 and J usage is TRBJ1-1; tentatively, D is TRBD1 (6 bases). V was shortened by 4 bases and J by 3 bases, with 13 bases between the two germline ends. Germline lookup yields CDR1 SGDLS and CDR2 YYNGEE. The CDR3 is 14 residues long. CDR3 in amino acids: CASSLQGGDTEAFF. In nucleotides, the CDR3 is TGTGCCAGCAGCCTACAGGGAGGGGACACTGAAGCTTTCTTT.

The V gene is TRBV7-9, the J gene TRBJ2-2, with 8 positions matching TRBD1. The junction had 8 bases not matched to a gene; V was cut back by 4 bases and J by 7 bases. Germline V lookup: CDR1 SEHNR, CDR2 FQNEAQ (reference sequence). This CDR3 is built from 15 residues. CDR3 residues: CASSSRTGPGGELFF. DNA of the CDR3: TGTGCCAGCAGCTCCAGGACAGGGCCCGGCGGGGAGCTGTTTTTT.

The CDR3 sequence: CSAGQGNEKLFF. In DNA, the CDR3 is TGCAGCGCGGGACAGGGTAATGAAAAACTGTTTTTT. The genes are TRBV29-1 and TRBJ1-4; 9 nucleotides line up with TRBD1. The CDR3 extends over 12 amino acids. CDR1 is SQVTM and CDR2 is ANQGSEA in the germline V gene. The V segment lost 7 bases and the J segment 4 bases; nucleotides outside the gene matches: 1.

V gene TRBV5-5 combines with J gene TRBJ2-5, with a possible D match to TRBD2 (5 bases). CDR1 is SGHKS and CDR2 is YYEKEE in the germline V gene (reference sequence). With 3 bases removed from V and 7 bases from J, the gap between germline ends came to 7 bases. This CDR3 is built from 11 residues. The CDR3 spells CASSWTGTQYF. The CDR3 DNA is TGTGCCAGCAGCTGGACTGGGACCCAGTACTTC.

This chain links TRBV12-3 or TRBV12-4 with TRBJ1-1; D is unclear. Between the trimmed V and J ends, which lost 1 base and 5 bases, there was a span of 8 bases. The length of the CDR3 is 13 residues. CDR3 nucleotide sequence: TGTGCCAGCAGTTTAGAAAGAGGAACTGAAGCTTTCTTT. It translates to CASSLERGTEAFF.